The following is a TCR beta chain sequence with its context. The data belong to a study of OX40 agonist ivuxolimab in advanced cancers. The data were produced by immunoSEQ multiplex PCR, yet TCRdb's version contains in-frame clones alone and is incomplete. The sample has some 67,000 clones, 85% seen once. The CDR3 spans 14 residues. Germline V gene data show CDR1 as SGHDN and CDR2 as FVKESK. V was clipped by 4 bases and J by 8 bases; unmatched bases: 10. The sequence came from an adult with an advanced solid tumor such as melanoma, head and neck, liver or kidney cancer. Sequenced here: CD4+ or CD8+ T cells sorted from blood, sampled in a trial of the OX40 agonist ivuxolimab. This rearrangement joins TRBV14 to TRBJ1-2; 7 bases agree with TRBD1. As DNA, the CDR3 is TGTGCCAGCAGCCGTGACAGGGTCGGAAAAGGCTACACCTTC. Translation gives CASSRDRVGKGYTF. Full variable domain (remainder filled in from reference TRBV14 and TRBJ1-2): EAGVTQFPSHSVIEKGQTVTLRCDPISGHDNLYWYRRVMGKEIKFLLHFVKESKQDESGMPNNRFLAERTGGTYSTLKVQPAELEDSGVYFCASSRDRVGKGYTFGSGTRLTVV.